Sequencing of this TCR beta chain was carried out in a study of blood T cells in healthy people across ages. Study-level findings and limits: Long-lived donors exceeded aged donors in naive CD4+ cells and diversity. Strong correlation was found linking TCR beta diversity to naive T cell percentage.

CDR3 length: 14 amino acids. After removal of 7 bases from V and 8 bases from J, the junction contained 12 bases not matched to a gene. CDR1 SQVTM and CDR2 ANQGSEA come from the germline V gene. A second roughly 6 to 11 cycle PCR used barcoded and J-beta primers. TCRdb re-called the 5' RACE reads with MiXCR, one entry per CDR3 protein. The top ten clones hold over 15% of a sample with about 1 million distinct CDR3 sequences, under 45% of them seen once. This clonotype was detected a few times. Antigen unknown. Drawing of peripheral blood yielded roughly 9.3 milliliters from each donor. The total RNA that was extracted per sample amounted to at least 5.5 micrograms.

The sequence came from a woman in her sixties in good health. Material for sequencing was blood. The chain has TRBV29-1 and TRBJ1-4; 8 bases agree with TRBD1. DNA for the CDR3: TGCAGCGCTAGAACAGGGGGTGGGCGCGAAAAACTGTTTTTT. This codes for CSARTGGGREKLFF. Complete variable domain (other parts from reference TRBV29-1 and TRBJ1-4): SAVISQKPSRDICQRGTSLTIQCQVDSQVTMMFWYRQQPGQSLTLIATANQGSEATYESGFVIDKFPISRPNLTFSTLTVSNMSPEDSSIYLCSARTGGGREKLFFGSGTQLSVL.